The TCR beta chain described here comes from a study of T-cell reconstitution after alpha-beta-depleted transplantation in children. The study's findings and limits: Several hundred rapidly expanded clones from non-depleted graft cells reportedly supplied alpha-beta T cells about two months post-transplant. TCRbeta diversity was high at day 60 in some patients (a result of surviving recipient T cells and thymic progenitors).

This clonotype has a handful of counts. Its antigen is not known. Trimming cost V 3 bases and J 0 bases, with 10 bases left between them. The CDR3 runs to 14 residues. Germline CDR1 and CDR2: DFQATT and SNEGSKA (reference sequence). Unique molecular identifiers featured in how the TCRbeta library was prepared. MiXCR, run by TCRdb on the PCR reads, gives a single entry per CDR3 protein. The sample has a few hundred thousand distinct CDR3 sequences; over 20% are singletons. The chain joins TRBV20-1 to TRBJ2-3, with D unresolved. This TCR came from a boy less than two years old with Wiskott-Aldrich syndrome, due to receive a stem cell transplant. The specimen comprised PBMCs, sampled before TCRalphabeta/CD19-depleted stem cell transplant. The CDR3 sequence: CSARVGPSTDTQYF. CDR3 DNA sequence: TGCAGTGCTAGGGTTGGACCGAGCACAGATACGCAGTATTTT.